This entry lists 16 T cell receptor beta chains sequenced from one sample in a study of T-cell reconstitution after alpha-beta-depleted transplantation in children. Molecular barcoding with unique molecular identifiers was used for the TCRbeta library. TCRdb called the PCR reads again in MiXCR, with one record for every CDR3 protein. Altogether about 610,000 distinct CDR3 sequences are present, 10% to 13% being singletons, with the ten largest covering less than 5%. The sequences come from PBMCs from the stem cell graft donor, collected from the stem cell graft. The receptors come from a human donor who donated a stem cell graft to a child with acute myeloid leukemia.

This chain links TRBV20-1 with TRBJ1-2; maybe TRBD1 (6 bases). The V gene lost 5 bases and the J gene lost 3 bases, with 10 bases spanning the gap. The CDR3 has 12 residues. Germline assignment: CDR1 DFQATT and CDR2 SNEGSKA (reference sequence). The CDR3 sequence: CSAPRQDYGYTF. The CDR3 DNA is TGCAGTGCTCCCCGACAGGACTATGGCTACACCTTC.

The chain is built from TRBV12-3 or TRBV12-4 and TRBJ2-7, with 7 bases identical to TRBD1. J was trimmed by 4 bases and V by 5 bases; bases with no gene match: 8. This CDR3 has 14 residues. The CDR3 DNA reads TGTGCCAGCAGTGACAGGGCAACGCTGTACGAGCAGTACTTC. Translated: CASSDRATLYEQYF.

This clonotype has at least ten counts. The V and J genes are TRBV6-2 or TRBV6-3 and TRBJ2-7; 8 bases map to TRBD2. V trimming: 6 bases; J trimming: 2 bases; junction bases outside the gene matches: 12. The CDR3 is 16 residues long. Germline loops: CDR1 MNHEY, CDR2 SVGEGT. CDR3 sequence reads: CASRPHTSGRPYEQYF. CDR3 sequence (DNA): TGTGCCAGCAGGCCCCATACTAGCGGCCGCCCCTACGAGCAGTACTTC.

This clonotype was recorded a few times. The chain employs TRBV7-2 and TRBJ2-3; perhaps TRBD2 as D (6 bases). The CDR3 runs 16 residues. Germline CDR1 reads SGHTA; CDR2 reads FQGNSA. V was clipped by 1 base and J by 4 bases, with 15 bases between them. The CDR3 coding sequence is TGTGCCAGCAGCTTAGGGCTAGCGCAAGCCGCAGATACGCAGTATTTT. This codes for CASSLGLAQAADTQYF.

This rearrangement joins TRBV7-6 to TRBJ2-3; D gene ambiguous. This CDR3 has 14 residues. The V end was cut by 6 bases, the J end by 1 base, with 11 bases between. Germline lookup yields CDR1 SGHVS and CDR2 FNYEAQ. The CDR3 reads CASRDPWGTDTQYF. CDR3 nucleotide sequence: TGTGCCAGCAGGGATCCCTGGGGCACAGATACGCAGTATTTT.

In this sample, this clonotype turned up a few times. The chain recombines TRBV4-1 with TRBJ2-4; D is unclear. The CDR3 runs to 15 residues. Germline V CDR1 and CDR2: MGHRA, YSYEKL. The V and J ends lost 4 bases and 0 bases respectively, with 10 bases between them. Here the CDR3 reads CASSLRLGAKNIQYF. Here the CDR3 DNA reads TGCGCCAGCAGCCTCCGATTGGGAGCCAAAAACATTCAGTACTTC.

This clonotype turned up a few times. The gene calls are TRBV11-2 and TRBJ2-1, with D uncertain. Germline lookup yields CDR1 SGHAT and CDR2 FQNNGV. V dropped 3 bases and J dropped 12 bases, with 12 bases sitting between them. The CDR3 is 12 amino acids. The DNA for the CDR3 is TGTGCCAGCAGCTTGGCCCATCCTCCGCAGTTCTTC. Translated: CASSLAHPPQFF.

This clonotype was recorded at least ten times. V and J are TRBV29-1 and TRBJ2-5; D possibly matches TRBD1 or TRBD2 (5 bases each). Germline CDR1 is SQVTM and CDR2 is ANQGSEA. The CDR3 is 12 amino acids. V lost 3 bases and J 2 bases, leaving 7 bases between the germline ends. The CDR3 spells CSVEGPQETQYF. The CDR3 DNA reads as TGCAGCGTTGAGGGACCGCAAGAGACCCAGTACTTC.

This clonotype came up many times. J is TRBJ2-4 and V is TRBV29-1, with D possibly being TRBD1 (5 bases). V lost 4 bases and J 5 bases, leaving 18 bases between the germline ends. CDR3 length: 15 amino acids. The germline gives CDR1 SQVTM, CDR2 ANQGSEA. DNA of the CDR3: TGCAGCGTTGTAGGGGATAGTGGGTCTCAAAACATTCAGTACTTC. The encoded protein is CSVVGDSGSQNIQYF.

This clonotype was counted only a few times. The V and J genes are TRBV28 and TRBJ2-7, with D maybe TRBD1 (6 bases). This CDR3 region has 14 residues. The V end lost 5 bases, the J end lost 2 bases, and 13 bases lay between the germline ends. Germline V gene lookup returns CDR1 MDHEN and CDR2 SYDVKM. CDR3 sequence (DNA): TGTGCCAGCAGTGGCCCGGGGACAACCTACGAGCAGTACTTC. Translated, it gives CASSGPGTTYEQYF. The full variable domain, with the rest looked up from reference TRBV28 and TRBJ2-7, is DVKVTQSSRYLVKRTGEKVFLECVQDMDHENMFWYRQDPGLGLRLIYFSYDVKMKEKGDIPEGYSVSREKKERFSLILESASTNQTSMYLCASSGPGTTYEQYFGPGTRLTVT.

CDR3: CASKIDLQRDYGYTF. CDR3 coding DNA: TGTGCCAGCAAGATAGACCTCCAGAGGGACTATGGCTACACCTTC. The rearrangement links TRBV5-5 to TRBJ1-2, with unresolved D. The V end lost 6 bases, the J end lost 3 bases, and 18 bases lay between the germline ends. CDR3 length: 15 amino acids. From germline, CDR1 is SGHKS and CDR2 YYEKEE (reference sequence).

The chain uses TRBV19 and TRBJ2-1; possible D gene TRBD2, 5 bases. This CDR3 is built from 16 residues. Trimming left V 5 bases short and J 8 bases short, with 22 bases between. Germline V lookup: CDR1 LNHDA, CDR2 SQIVND (reference sequence). Written as DNA, the CDR3 is TGTGCCAGTAGTGCGGGCCGAAATAGCGAATGGGATGAGCAGTTCTTC. It specifies CASSAGRNSEWDEQFF. The full variable domain, its missing parts supplied by reference TRBV19 and TRBJ2-1, is DGGITQSPKYLFRKEGQNVTLSCEQNLNHDAMYWYRQDPGQGLRLIYYSQIVNDFQKGDIAEGYSVSREKKESFPLTVTSAQKNPTAFYLCASSAGRNSEWDEQFFGPGTRLTVL.

This clonotype has only a few counts. The V and J genes are TRBV20-1 and TRBJ2-4; D gene unclear. This CDR3 has 12 residues. Germline V gives CDR1 DFQATT, CDR2 SNEGSKA (reference sequence). V lost 6 bases and J lost 0, with 6 bases in between. The CDR3 bases are TGCAGTGCCCGAGCAGCCAAAAACATTCAGTACTTC. Protein product: CSARAAKNIQYF.

This clonotype was picked up a small number of times. V gene TRBV29-1 combines with J gene TRBJ2-7; no definite D call. This CDR3 has 13 amino acids. Trimming took off 7 bases at V and 4 bases at J, with 17 bases between the two ends. Germline assignment: CDR1 SQVTM and CDR2 ANQGSEA. CDR3 protein: CSATSGIVYEQYF. The CDR3 DNA sequence: TGCAGCGCCACATCAGGAATCGTTTACGAGCAGTACTTC.

This clonotype appeared a single time. The junction does not match germline at one end; this may be a read error. This chain links TRBV7-8 with TRBJ1-4; unclear D gene. Per the germline V gene, CDR1 is SGHVS and CDR2 is FQNEAQ. There are 12 residues in the CDR3. Here the CDR3 reads CASNLVAEKLFF. The CDR3 DNA reads TGTGCCAGCAACTTAGTGGCTGAAAAACTGTTTTTT.

The rearrangement uses TRBV7-3 and TRBJ2-3; D gene ambiguous. CDR1 is SGHTA, CDR2 FQGTGA, per germline. This CDR3 has 12 amino acids. The V gene lost 6 bases and the J gene lost 6 bases, with 10 bases spanning the gap. In DNA, the CDR3 is TGTGCCAGCAGTGGACCCGGCGATACGCAGTATTTT. Translated, it gives CASSGPGDTQYF.